Each of the 16 T cell receptor beta chains below was sequenced from the same sample in a study of long-term antiretroviral therapy in people with HIV. Investigators performed immunoSEQ version v3.0 at survey level. Libraries were prepared by immunoSEQ multiplex PCR; TCRdb keeps only in-frame clonotypes and omits some of them. The repertoire holds about 29,000 clones, 85% to 90% seen once, with 4.1% in the top ten. The source was unsorted PBMCs, collected 0.5 years after starting antiretroviral therapy. The receptors were sampled from a young woman with HIV.

The rearrangement uses TRBV5-4 and TRBJ2-7, with 8 bases aligning to TRBD2. Germline V gene sequence: CDR1 SGHNT, CDR2 YYREEE (reference sequence). There are 15 residues in the CDR3. With 4 bases clipped from V and 4 bases from J, the junction kept 10 bases outside the gene matches. CDR3 nucleotide sequence: TGTGCCAGCAGCGCTGAACTAGCGGACCTTTACGAGCAGTACTTC. Translated, it gives CASSAELADLYEQYF.

V is TRBV7-2 and J is TRBJ2-7; D is uncertain. CDR1 is SGHTA, CDR2 FQGNSA, per germline. This CDR3 is built from 14 residues. Trimming shortened V by 5 bases and J by 5 bases, and 16 bases separated the two germline ends. DNA for the CDR3: TGTGCCAGCAGCCTTACTATGTCCAGCCACGAGCAGTACTTC. The encoded protein is CASSLTMSSHEQYF.

The genes are TRBV28 and TRBJ2-7, with 7 bases matching TRBD2. CDR1 MDHEN and CDR2 SYDVKM come from the germline V gene. This CDR3 spans 13 amino acids. The ends lost 8 bases at V and 2 bases at J; junction bases unmatched: 6. CDR3 in amino acids: CASFLGGAYEQYF. The CDR3 coding sequence is TGTGCCAGCTTTCTGGGGGGGGCCTACGAGCAGTACTTC.

The rearrangement links TRBV20-1 to TRBJ1-2, with D unclear. This CDR3 region has 11 residues. Trimming took off 5 bases at V and 7 bases at J, with 11 bases between the two ends. Germline V lookup: CDR1 DFQATT, CDR2 SNEGSKA (reference sequence). The CDR3 DNA reads as TGCAGTGCTCCAAATGCGGGTGGCTACACCTTC. This translates into CSAPNAGGYTF.

The CDR3 sequence is CASSPGVSGGLYEQYF. CDR3 nucleotide sequence: TGCGCCAGCAGCCCCGGAGTGTCAGGGGGTTTGTACGAGCAGTACTTC. This chain uses TRBV5-1 with TRBJ2-7; 7 bases map to TRBD1. The CDR3 is 16 residues long. V lost 4 bases, J lost 4 bases, and 14 bases stayed unmatched. Germline V CDR1 and CDR2: SGHRS, YFSETQ.

This clone was seen once. V and J are TRBV6-6 and TRBJ2-2, with D unresolved. CDR3 length: 13 residues. CDR1 is MNHNY and CDR2 is SVGAGI in the germline V gene (reference sequence). Trimming left V 0 bases short and J 6 bases short, with 5 bases between. CDR3 sequence (DNA): TGTGCCAGCAGTTACTCGTCGGCCGGGGAGCTGTTTTTT. Its protein is CASSYSSAGELFF.

V is TRBV9 and J is TRBJ2-3; no clear D gene. CDR3 length: 16 residues. Trimming stripped 3 bases from V and 4 bases from J, with 18 bases between. Per germline, CDR1 SGDLS and CDR2 YYNGEE. Here the CDR3 reads CASSARPGRLSDTQYF. The DNA for the CDR3 is TGTGCCAGCAGCGCCCGCCCCGGTAGGTTATCAGATACGCAGTATTTT.

V gene TRBV6-1 combines with J gene TRBJ1-4; perhaps TRBD1 as D (5 bases). V was cut by 3 bases and J by 14 bases, with 16 bases left in between. This CDR3 is 13 amino acids long. In germline, CDR1 is MNHNS, CDR2 SASEGT. CDR3 in DNA: TGTGCCAGCAGTGACCATGGCGGGGGGAAGCTGTTTTTT. It is translated as CASSDHGGGKLFF.

CDR3 bases: TGCGCCAGCAGCCAAGCGGGGGGAGGGAGCTACGAGCAGTACTTC. Translated, it gives CASSQAGGGSYEQYF. This chain links TRBV4-1 with TRBJ2-7; 7 bases map to TRBD2. V lost 1 base, J lost 3 bases, and 6 bases stayed unmatched. Germline V gene lookup returns CDR1 MGHRA and CDR2 YSYEKL. The CDR3 is 15 residues long.

This clone showed up just once. This chain uses TRBV6-5 with TRBJ2-7, with 10 positions matching TRBD1. The CDR3 has 15 amino acids. V gave up 0 bases and J gave up 3 bases; unmatched junction bases: 2. CDR1 is MNHEY, CDR2 SVGAGI, per germline. The CDR3 region is CASSYSGQGVYEQYF. Written as DNA, the CDR3 is TGTGCCAGCAGTTACTCCGGACAGGGGGTCTACGAGCAGTACTTC.

The chain couples TRBV29-1 to TRBJ2-6, with D unclear. Per the germline V gene, CDR1 is SQVTM and CDR2 is ANQGSEA. Trimming pared 1 base from V and 1 base from J, leaving 11 bases between. This CDR3 is built from 16 residues. As DNA, the CDR3 is TGCAGCGTTGAAGGACCGGTTAAATCTGGGGCCAACGTCCTGACTTTC. This encodes CSVEGPVKSGANVLTF.

This chain joins TRBV5-1 and TRBJ2-1; TRBD2 matches at 7 bases. V shed 1 base and J 9 bases; nucleotides not matched to a gene: 13. Germline V gene sequence: CDR1 SGHRS, CDR2 YFSETQ. CDR3 length: 16 residues. As DNA, the CDR3 is TGCGCCAGCAGCTTGACGCCTAGCGGAAATCACGGTGAGCAGTTCTTC. It codes for CASSLTPSGNHGEQFF.

The genes are TRBV6-4 and TRBJ2-7; either TRBD1 or TRBD2 may fit D (7 bases each). Germline CDR1 MRHNA, CDR2 SNTAGT. V dropped 8 bases and J dropped 5 bases, with 25 bases sitting between them. The CDR3 consists of 16 residues. CDR3 sequence reads: CASSRTQGEGLHEQYF. In DNA form, the CDR3 reads TGTGCCAGCTCCCGGACTCAGGGGGAGGGCCTCCACGAGCAGTACTTC.

This chain connects TRBV9 to TRBJ1-2; 7 bases are shared with TRBD1. Germline CDR1 SGDLS, CDR2 YYNGEE. CDR3 size: 15 residues. V was clipped by 4 bases and J by 0 bases; unmatched bases: 6. CDR3 nucleotides: TGTGCCAGCAGCCCAGAGGGGGCATCTAACTATGGCTACACCTTC. This encodes CASSPEGASNYGYTF.

The chain has TRBV5-5 and TRBJ2-7, with 10 bases fitting TRBD1. This CDR3 is built from 14 residues. V was pared by 4 bases and J by 2 bases, with 3 bases of the junction left unmatched. Per germline, CDR1 SGHKS and CDR2 YYEKEE (reference sequence). CDR3 bases: TGTGCCAGCAGCCCCGGACAGGGGGCCTACGAGCAGTACTTC. It encodes CASSPGQGAYEQYF.

The chain carries TRBV27 and TRBJ2-4; weak D call: TRBD1 (6 bases). The CDR3 contains 14 residues. Germline CDR1 is MNHEY and CDR2 is SMNVEV (reference sequence). Between the trimmed V and J ends, which lost 3 bases and 1 base, there was a span of 7 bases. The CDR3 DNA reads TGTGCCAGCAGTTTTACAGGGGCCAAAAACATTCAGTACTTC. It encodes CASSFTGAKNIQYF.